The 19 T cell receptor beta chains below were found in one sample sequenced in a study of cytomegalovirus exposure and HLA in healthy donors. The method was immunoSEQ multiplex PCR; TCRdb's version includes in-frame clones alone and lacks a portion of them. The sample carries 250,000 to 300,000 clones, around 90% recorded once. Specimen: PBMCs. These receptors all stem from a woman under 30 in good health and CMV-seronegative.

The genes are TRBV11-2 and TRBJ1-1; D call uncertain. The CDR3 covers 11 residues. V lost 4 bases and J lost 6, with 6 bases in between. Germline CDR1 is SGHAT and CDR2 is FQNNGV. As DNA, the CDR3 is TGTGCCAGCAGCTATAGTTCTGAAGCTTTCTTT. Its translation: CASSYSSEAFF.

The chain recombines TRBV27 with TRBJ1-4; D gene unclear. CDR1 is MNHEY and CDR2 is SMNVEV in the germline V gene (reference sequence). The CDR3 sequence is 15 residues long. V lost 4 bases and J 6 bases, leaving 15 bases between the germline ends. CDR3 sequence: CASSSREGFYEKLFF. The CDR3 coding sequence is TGTGCCAGCAGTTCTAGGGAGGGTTTTTATGAAAAACTGTTTTTT. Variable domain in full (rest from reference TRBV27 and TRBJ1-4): EAQVTQNPRYLITVTGKKLTVTCSQNMNHEYMSWYRQDPGLGLRQIYYSMNVEVTDKGDVPEGYKVSRKEKRNFPLILESPSPNQTSLYFCASSSREGFYEKLFFGSGTQLSVL.

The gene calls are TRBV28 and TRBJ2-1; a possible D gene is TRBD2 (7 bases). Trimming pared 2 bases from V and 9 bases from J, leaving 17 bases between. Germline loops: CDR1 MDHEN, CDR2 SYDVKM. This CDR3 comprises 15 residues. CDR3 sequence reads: CASSLVGGPSGEQFF. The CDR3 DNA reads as TGTGCCAGCAGTTTAGTGGGGGGGCCGAGTGGTGAGCAGTTCTTC.

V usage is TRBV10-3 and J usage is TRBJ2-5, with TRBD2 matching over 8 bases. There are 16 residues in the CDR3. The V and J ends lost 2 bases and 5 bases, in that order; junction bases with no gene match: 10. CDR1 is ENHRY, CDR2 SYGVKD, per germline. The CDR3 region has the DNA TGTGCCATCAGTGAGCCGCCCGGGGGGGGTGTCGAGACCCAGTACTTC. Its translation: CAISEPPGGGVETQYF.

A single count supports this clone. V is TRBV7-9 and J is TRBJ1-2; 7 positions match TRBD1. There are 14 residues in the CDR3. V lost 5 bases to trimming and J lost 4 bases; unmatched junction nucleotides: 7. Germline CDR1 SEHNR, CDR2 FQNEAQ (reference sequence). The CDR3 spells CASSQEDRSYGYTF. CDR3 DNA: TGTGCCAGCAGCCAGGAGGACAGGTCCTATGGCTACACCTTC.

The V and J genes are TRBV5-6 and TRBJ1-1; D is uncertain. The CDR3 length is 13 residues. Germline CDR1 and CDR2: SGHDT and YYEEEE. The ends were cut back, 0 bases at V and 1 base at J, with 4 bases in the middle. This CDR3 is CASSLVRNTEAFF. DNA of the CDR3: TGTGCCAGCAGCTTGGTGAGGAACACTGAAGCTTTCTTT.

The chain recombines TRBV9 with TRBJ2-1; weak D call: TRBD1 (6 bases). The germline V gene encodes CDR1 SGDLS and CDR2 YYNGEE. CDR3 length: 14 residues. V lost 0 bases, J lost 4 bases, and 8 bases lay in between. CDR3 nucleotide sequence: TGTGCCAGCAGCGTAGCCGACAGGTACAATGAGCAGTTCTTC. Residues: CASSVADRYNEQFF.

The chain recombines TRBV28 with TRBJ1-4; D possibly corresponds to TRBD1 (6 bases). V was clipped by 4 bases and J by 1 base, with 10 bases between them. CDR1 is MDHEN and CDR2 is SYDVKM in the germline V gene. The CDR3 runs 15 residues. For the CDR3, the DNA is TGTGCCAGCAGTTCATACAGGGAAACTAATGAAAAACTGTTTTTT. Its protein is CASSSYRETNEKLFF.

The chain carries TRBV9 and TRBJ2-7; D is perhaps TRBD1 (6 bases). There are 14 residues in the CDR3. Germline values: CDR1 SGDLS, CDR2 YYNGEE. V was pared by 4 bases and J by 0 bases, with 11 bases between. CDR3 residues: CASSSGTHSYEQYF. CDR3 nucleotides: TGTGCCAGCAGCTCCGGGACACACTCCTACGAGCAGTACTTC.

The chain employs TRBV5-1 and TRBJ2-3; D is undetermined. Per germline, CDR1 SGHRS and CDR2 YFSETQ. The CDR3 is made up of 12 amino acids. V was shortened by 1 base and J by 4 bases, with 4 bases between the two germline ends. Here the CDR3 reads CASSLRADTQYF. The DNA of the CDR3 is TGCGCCAGCAGCTTGCGGGCAGATACGCAGTATTTT.

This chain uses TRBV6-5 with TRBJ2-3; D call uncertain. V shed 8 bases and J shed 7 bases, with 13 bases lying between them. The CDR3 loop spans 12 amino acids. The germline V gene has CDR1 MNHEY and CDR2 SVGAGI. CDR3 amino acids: CASQESRNTQYF. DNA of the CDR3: TGTGCCAGCCAAGAATCGAGAAATACGCAGTATTTT.

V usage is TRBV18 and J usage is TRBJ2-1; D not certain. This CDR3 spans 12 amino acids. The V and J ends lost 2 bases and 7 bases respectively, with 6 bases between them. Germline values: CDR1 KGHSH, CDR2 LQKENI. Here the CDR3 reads CASSPSGNEQFF. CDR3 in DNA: TGTGCCAGCTCACCATCAGGAAATGAGCAGTTCTTC.

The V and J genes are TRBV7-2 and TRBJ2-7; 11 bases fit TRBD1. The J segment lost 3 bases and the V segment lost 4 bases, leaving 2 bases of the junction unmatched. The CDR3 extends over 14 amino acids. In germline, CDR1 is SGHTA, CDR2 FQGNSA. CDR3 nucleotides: TGTGCCAGCAGCTGGGGACAGGGGGACTACGAGCAGTACTTC. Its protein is CASSWGQGDYEQYF.

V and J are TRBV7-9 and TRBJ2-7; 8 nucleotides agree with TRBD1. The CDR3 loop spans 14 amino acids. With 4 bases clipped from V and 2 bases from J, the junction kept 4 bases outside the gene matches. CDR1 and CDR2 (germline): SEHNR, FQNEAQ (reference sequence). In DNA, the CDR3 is TGTGCCAGCAGCTCCGCGGACAGGGCCTACGAGCAGTACGTC. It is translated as CASSSADRAYEQYV.

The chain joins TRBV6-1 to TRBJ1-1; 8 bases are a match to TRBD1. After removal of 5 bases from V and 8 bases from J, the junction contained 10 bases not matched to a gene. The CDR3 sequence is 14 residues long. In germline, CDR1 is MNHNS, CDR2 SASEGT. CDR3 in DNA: TGTGCCAGCAGTCGCACAAGGACAGGGAGGGAAGCTTTCTTT. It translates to CASSRTRTGREAFF.

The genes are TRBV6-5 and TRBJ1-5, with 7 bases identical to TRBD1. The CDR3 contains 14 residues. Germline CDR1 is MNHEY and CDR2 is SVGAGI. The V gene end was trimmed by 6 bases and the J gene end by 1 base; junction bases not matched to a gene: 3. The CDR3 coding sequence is TGTGCCAGCAGAATGGGACAGAGCAATCAGCCCCAGCATTTT. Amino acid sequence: CASRMGQSNQPQHF.

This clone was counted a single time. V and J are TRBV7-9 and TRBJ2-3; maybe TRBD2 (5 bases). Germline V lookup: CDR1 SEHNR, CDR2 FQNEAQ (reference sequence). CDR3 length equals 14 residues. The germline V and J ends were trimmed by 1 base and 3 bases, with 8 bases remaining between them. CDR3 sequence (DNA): TGTGCCAGCAGCTTAGGGACTGTGACAGATACGCAGTATTTT. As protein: CASSLGTVTDTQYF. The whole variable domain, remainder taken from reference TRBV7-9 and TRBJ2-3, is DTGVSQNPRHKITKRGQNVTFRCDPISEHNRLYWYRQTLGQGPEFLTYFQNEAQLEKSRLLSDRFSAERPKGSFSTLEIQRTEQGDSAMYLCASSLGTVTDTQYFGPGTRLTVL.

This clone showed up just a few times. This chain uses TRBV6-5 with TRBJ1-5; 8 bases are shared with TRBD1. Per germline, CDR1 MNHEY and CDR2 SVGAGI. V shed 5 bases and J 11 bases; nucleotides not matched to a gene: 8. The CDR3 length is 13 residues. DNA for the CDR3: TGTGCCAGCAGTACTGGGACAGGCGGGACCCAGCATTTT. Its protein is CASSTGTGGTQHF.

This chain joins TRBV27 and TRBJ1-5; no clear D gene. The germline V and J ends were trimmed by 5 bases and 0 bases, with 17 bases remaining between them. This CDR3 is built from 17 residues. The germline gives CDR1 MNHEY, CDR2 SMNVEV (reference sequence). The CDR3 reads CASSDGWAYDSNQPQHF. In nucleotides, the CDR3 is TGTGCCAGCAGTGATGGTTGGGCCTATGATAGCAATCAGCCCCAGCATTTT.